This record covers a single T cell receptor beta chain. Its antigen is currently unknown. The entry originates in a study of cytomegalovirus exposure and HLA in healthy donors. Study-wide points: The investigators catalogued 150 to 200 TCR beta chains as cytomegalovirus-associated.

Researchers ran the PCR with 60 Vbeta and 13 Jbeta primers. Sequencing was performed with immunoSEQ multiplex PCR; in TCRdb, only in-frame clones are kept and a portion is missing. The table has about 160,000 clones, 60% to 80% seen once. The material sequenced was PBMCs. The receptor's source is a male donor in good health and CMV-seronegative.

The CDR3 here is CASSQGRGTRGGEQFF. In DNA form, the CDR3 reads TGCGCCAGCAGCCAAGGACGGGGGACTAGAGGGGGTGAGCAGTTCTTC. This chain connects TRBV4-3 to TRBJ2-1; TRBD2 agrees at 8 bases. With 1 base clipped from V and 9 bases from J, the junction kept 11 bases outside the gene matches. The CDR3 has 16 residues. Germline-derived CDR1 and CDR2 are LGHNA and YSLEER.